Listed below are T cell receptor beta chains from one sample, sequenced in a study of T cell responses to AZD1222 COVID-19 vaccine. TCRdb's copy holds only in-frame clones and misses some; the assay was immunoSEQ multiplex PCR. The sample lists about 160,000 clones, approximately 90% occurring once. Sequencing was performed on peripheral blood, taken on day 0 of AZD1222 vaccination. The receptor set was obtained from an adult in good health. CDR3s include the opening cysteine and the closing phenylalanine or tryptophan. D genes are given only for firm matches. Size tells how often a clone was seen (once, few, many) or the class of an expanded clone, and some rows leave it out.

TRBD2 few TRBJ2-5 TRBV3-1/TRBV3-2 TGTGCCAGCAGCTATCTAGCGCGGGAGGGCGGGGAGACCCAGTACTTC CASSYLAREGGETQYF
- - TRBJ1-5 TRBV21-1 TGTGCCAGCAGCAACCCGGATGCAGATCAGCCCCAGCATTTT CASSNPDADQPQHF
- - TRBJ2-2 TRBV9 TGTGCCAGCAGCGGGTTAACTAGGGGCGGGGAGCTGTTTTTT CASSGLTRGGELFF
- - TRBJ2-7 TRBV28 TGTGCCAGCAATCCTAGCGCCATTACCTACGAGCAGTACTTC CASNPSAITYEQYF
TRBD2 - TRBJ2-7 TRBV19 TGTGCCAGTAGTATATCTAGCGGGACGGTGCAGTACTTC CASSISSGTVQYF
- - TRBJ1-6 TRBV13 TGTGCCAGCAGCATCACAGGGAGCTCCTATAATTCACCCCTCCACTTT CASSITGSSYNSPLHF
TRBD1 - TRBJ1-3 TRBV10-3 TGTGCCATCAGTTTGGGACAGGGCTCTGGAAACACCATATATTTT CAISLGQGSGNTIYF
- few TRBJ2-7 TRBV7-9 TGTGCCAGCTCCTTGGGAGGTGCAGCGCCTTACGAGCAGTACTTC CASSLGGAAPYEQYF
- - TRBJ1-5 TRBV7-2 TGTGCCAGCACTATGGGAGCCCACCAGCCCCAGCATTTT CASTMGAHQPQHF
- - TRBJ2-5 TRBV28 TGTGCCAGCAGTCCTACAGGGAAGGAAGAGACCCAGTACTTC CASSPTGKEETQYF
TRBD1 - TRBJ1-2 TRBV28 TGTGCCAGCACTTTGGGGACAGGGGGCGGCTACACCTTC CASTLGTGGGYTF
- - TRBJ2-7 TRBV30 TGTGCCTGGACTCTTTTGAGCAGCCCCTACGAGCAGTACTTC CAWTLLSSPYEQYF
- - TRBJ1-2 TRBV21-1 TGTGCCAGCAGCAAAGTTCCAGTAGGGAGGGGGCGGTTTGGCTACACCTTC CASSKVPVGRGRFGYTF
- - TRBJ2-5 TRBV5-8 TGTGCCAGCAGCTTGTCAGGGGGGTTGTCACAAGAGACCCAGTACTTC CASSLSGGLSQETQYF
- - TRBJ1-4 TRBV18 TGTGCCAGCTCGGGACTCCGGGGCTCGGGTGAAAAACTGTTTTTT CASSGLRGSGEKLFF
TRBD1 - TRBJ1-5 TRBV5-1 TGCGCCAGCAGCTTGGGGACAGGGGTTCGTCAGCCCCAGCATTTT CASSLGTGVRQPQHF
TRBD1 - TRBJ2-7 TRBV25-1 TGTGCCAGCAGTGACTGGGGACAGGGAGGAATCCACGAGCAGTACTTC CASSDWGQGGIHEQYF
- once TRBJ2-7 TRBV4-1 TGCGCCAGCAGCCAAGGGCGGACGGACGGTTCCTACGAGCAGTACTTC CASSQGRTDGSYEQYF
TRBD1 - TRBJ1-6 TRBV5-7 TGTGCCAGCAGCTGGACAGGGGGTTCCTATAATTCACCCCTCCACTTT CASSWTGGSYNSPLHF
- once TRBJ1-6 TRBV11-3 TGTGCCAGCAGCTTACTTTATAATTCACCCCTCCACTTT CASSLLYNSPLHF
- - TRBJ1-2 TRBV29-1 TGCAGCGTCCCCCCGGTGGAGGAGGAAGGCTACACCTTC CSVPPVEEEGYTF
TRBD1 - TRBJ1-2 TRBV6-5 TGTGCCAGCAGTTACGATATACAGGGGCCGGGAGGCTACACCTTC CASSYDIQGPGGYTF
- - TRBJ1-1 TRBV12-3/TRBV12-4 TGTGCCAGCAGTTTAAACATCGGAGTTGAAGCTTTCTTT CASSLNIGVEAFF
- - TRBJ1-5 TRBV24-1 TGTGCCCTAAAAGGCGGGGGGCTAAGGAGCAATCAGCCCCAGCATTTT CALKGGGLRSNQPQHF
- - TRBJ1-1 TRBV5-5 TGTGCCAGCAGCCCGGAGGTAGGGTTCCGGACTGAAGCTTTCTTT CASSPEVGFRTEAFF
- - TRBJ2-1 TRBV4-3 TGCGCCAGCGCTGGGGGAGTAACCTACAATGAGCAGTTCTTC CASAGGVTYNEQFF
- - TRBJ2-7 TRBV21-1 TGTGCCATGCCTTTTTCCCGGGGTGGCGGGACACCTAGGGAGCAGTACTTC CAMPFSRGGGTPREQYF
TRBD1 - TRBJ1-2 TRBV15 TGTGCCACCAGCAGCACGGGGGACAGTCGCTACACCTTC CATSSTGDSRYTF
TRBD1 - TRBJ1-1 TRBV28 TGTGCCAGCAGGTGGACAGGGGGCATAAACACTGAAGCTTTCTTT CASRWTGGINTEAFF
- - TRBJ1-2 TRBV10-1 TGCGCCAGCAGTTTAAGTCGCTTGGGCGGCTACACCTTC CASSLSRLGGYTF
- - TRBJ2-7 TRBV5-1 TGCGCCAGCAGCTCGACAGTAGGGGACTACGAGCAGTACTTC CASSSTVGDYEQYF
TRBD1 few TRBJ1-2 TRBV2 TGTGCCAGCCCGGGACAGCTACTTGCTAACTATGGCTACACCTTC CASPGQLLANYGYTF
- - TRBJ2-4 TRBV4-2 TGTGCCAGCAGCCAGGAGGCCAACATTCAGTACTTC CASSQEANIQYF
TRBD1 - TRBJ1-5 TRBV27 TGTGCCAGCAGTTGGGACAGGAACCAGCCCCAGCATTTT CASSWDRNQPQHF
- - TRBJ2-3 TRBV19 TGTGCCAGTAGTAAGGGCGGGATTGGTAAGGATACGCAGTATTTT CASSKGGIGKDTQYF
- - TRBJ2-1 TRBV7-9 TGTGCCAGCAGTACTATTTTCCGGGAGAAGGCATATGAGCAGTTCTTC CASSTIFREKAYEQFF
TRBD1 - TRBJ2-7 TRBV28 TGTGCCAGCAGTTTTACAGGGGGCGCTGGGTACGAGCAGTACTTC CASSFTGGAGYEQYF
- - TRBJ1-6 TRBV11-2 TGTGCCAGCACCCGGACAGAGAATTCACCCCTCCACTTT CASTRTENSPLHF
TRBD2 - TRBJ2-1 TRBV5-4 TGTGCCAGCAGCTTGGGGAGGGCTAGCGGGATGAATGAGCAGTTCTTC CASSLGRASGMNEQFF
TRBD2 once TRBJ2-3 TRBV13 TGTGCCAGCAGCTTAGGCGGGACTAGGGGTAAGGATACGCAGTATTTT CASSLGGTRGKDTQYF
TRBD2 - TRBJ2-7 TRBV20-1 TGCAGTGGACTAGCGGGGTACGAGCAGTACTTC CSGLAGYEQYF
TRBD2 - TRBJ2-4 TRBV7-2 TGTGCCAGCAGTCACGGGGGGGCGGGCCTAAAAAACATTCAGTACTTC CASSHGGAGLKNIQYF
- - TRBJ2-6 TRBV19 TGTGCCAGTACCCCGGGCAGGCCCTCTGGGGCCAACGTCCTGACTTTC CASTPGRPSGANVLTF
TRBD2 - TRBJ2-7 TRBV10-3 TGTGCCATCAGTCAGGGACTAATCATACCGTCCGAGCAGTACTTC CAISQGLIIPSEQYF
TRBD1 - TRBJ1-4 TRBV30 TGTGCCTTAGGGACAGGGATTTCCCCCTATGAAAAACTGTTTTTT CALGTGISPYEKLFF
TRBD2 - TRBJ2-3 TRBV5-1 TGCGCCAGCAGCCCGGGACTAGCGGGACCAGATACGCAGTATTTT CASSPGLAGPDTQYF
- - TRBJ1-3 TRBV7-9 TGTGCCAGCAGCTTAGCGGGGACGACTGGAAACACCATATATTTT CASSLAGTTGNTIYF
TRBD1 - TRBJ2-7 TRBV27 TGTGCCAGCAGACGGACAGGTTACGAGCAGTACTTC CASRRTGYEQYF
TRBD2 - TRBJ2-2 TRBV24-1 TGTGCCACCAGTGATTTCTACGGGACTAGCGGGGAGCTGTTTTTT CATSDFYGTSGELFF
- once TRBJ2-4 TRBV24-1 TGTGCCACCAGTGATCCAGGGGAAGCCAAAAACATTCAGTACTTC CATSDPGEAKNIQYF
- few TRBJ1-2 TRBV10-3 TGTGCCATCAGTGAGACTACAGCCTATGGCTACACCTTC CAISETTAYGYTF
- - TRBJ1-2 TRBV4-1 TGCGCCAGCAGCCAAGATAAAGGGGCAGGCAATGGCTACACCTTC CASSQDKGAGNGYTF
- - TRBJ1-6 TRBV3-1/TRBV3-2 TGTGCCAGCAGCCAGGGCGACAGATCCCTCCACTTT CASSQGDRSLHF
- - TRBJ1-2 TRBV7-2 TGTGCCAGCAGCTTAGCGTTGGCAAGCGCTAACTATGGCTACACCTTC CASSLALASANYGYTF
- - TRBJ2-7 TRBV28 TGTGCCAGCAGTTTATTGGTTCGTGGGCTAGCGTTGACCGAGCAGTACTTC CASSLLVRGLALTEQYF
TRBD1 - TRBJ2-3 TRBV7-3 TGTGCCAGCAGCTCCGGACAGGCATCAGATACGCAGTATTTT CASSSGQASDTQYF
TRBD2 - TRBJ2-7 TRBV4-3 TGCGCCAGCAGCCAAGAGAGCGGGAGTGTCCACGAGCAGTACTTC CASSQESGSVHEQYF
- - TRBJ2-3 TRBV11-3 TGTGCCAGCAGCTTAGGGCTAGCCCTAATTAGAGCAGATACGCAGTATTTT CASSLGLALIRADTQYF
- - TRBJ2-3 TRBV10-1 TGCGCCAACTCGACATTCCCAGATACGCAGTATTTT CANSTFPDTQYF